Listed here are 26 T cell receptor beta chains from one sample, sequenced in a study of cytomegalovirus exposure and HLA in healthy donors. The PCR made use of 60 Vbeta and 13 Jbeta primers. Clones were sequenced by immunoSEQ multiplex PCR, and TCRdb holds only the in-frame ones, with some missing. Of more than 85,000 clones in the sample, about 80% were seen once. Material for sequencing was PBMCs. These receptor sequences come from a woman in her 50s in good health and CMV-seropositive.

V is TRBV11-2 and J is TRBJ2-7; possible D gene TRBD1, 5 bases. The CDR3 spans 16 residues. V was trimmed by 1 base and J by 0 bases, leaving 13 bases between them. CDR1 is SGHAT, CDR2 FQNNGV, per germline. CDR3 protein: CASSLVGHTISYEQYF. CDR3 DNA: TGTGCCAGCAGCTTAGTAGGACACACAATCTCCTACGAGCAGTACTTC.

The chain links TRBV2 to TRBJ2-2; 8 bases align to TRBD2. The germline V gene encodes CDR1 SNHLY and CDR2 FYNNEI. With V trimmed by 4 bases and J by 6 bases, 7 bases remained unmatched. CDR3 length equals 15 residues. The CDR3 sequence: CASSGPWRGAGELFF. In DNA form, the CDR3 reads TGTGCCAGCAGTGGCCCCTGGCGGGGGGCCGGGGAGCTGTTTTTT.

In its sample, this clone was seen a few times. The chain combines TRBV23-1 with TRBJ1-6, with D tentatively TRBD1 (6 bases). TRBV23-1 is filed as an ORF, its function uncertain. This CDR3 has 14 residues. Trimming removed 6 bases from V and 4 bases from J, with 10 bases in between. DNA for the CDR3: TGCGCCAGCAGCCGGACAGATTATAATTCACCCCTCCACTTT. Translated, it gives CASSRTDYNSPLHF.

The rearrangement uses TRBV7-3 and TRBJ1-1; D gene unclear. From germline, CDR1 is SGHTA and CDR2 FQGTGA. The CDR3 contains 14 residues. V lost 5 bases to trimming and J lost 2 bases, with 12 bases between them. Here the CDR3 DNA reads TGTGCCAGCAGCCTCTATAGCGGAAACACTGAAGCTTTCTTT. As protein: CASSLYSGNTEAFF.

This rearrangement joins TRBV6-1 to TRBJ2-2; 10 nucleotides align to TRBD2. This CDR3 is 14 amino acids long. V dropped 6 bases and J dropped 4; count of bases not matched to a gene: 2. Germline CDR1 and CDR2: MNHNS and SASEGT. CDR3: CASRLAGSTGELFF. The CDR3 DNA reads TGTGCCAGCAGACTAGCGGGAAGCACCGGGGAGCTGTTTTTT.

This chain joins TRBV4-1 and TRBJ1-1, with a possible D match to TRBD1 (6 bases). V gave up 3 bases and J gave up 1 base, with 12 bases separating them. This CDR3 is 15 amino acids long. CDR1 is MGHRA and CDR2 is YSYEKL in the germline V gene. CDR3 sequence: CASSHGQISNTEAFF. The CDR3 DNA reads TGCGCCAGCAGCCATGGACAGATCTCGAACACTGAAGCTTTCTTT.

This clone was found a few times. The CDR3: CAISESDLQPNSGANVLTF. The DNA of the CDR3 is TGTGCCATCAGTGAGTCGGACTTGCAGCCCAACTCTGGGGCCAACGTCCTGACTTTC. The chain links TRBV10-3 to TRBJ2-6; the D gene is possibly TRBD2 (5 bases). V was shortened by 0 bases and J by 0 bases, with 15 bases between the two germline ends. The germline V gene has CDR1 ENHRY and CDR2 SYGVKD. CDR3 size: 19 residues.

This rearrangement joins TRBV7-9 to TRBJ1-1; TRBD1 is a possible D gene (5 bases). Trimming removed 6 bases at V and 1 base at J, with 12 bases between. The CDR3 is made up of 14 amino acids. Germline V gives CDR1 SEHNR, CDR2 FQNEAQ (reference sequence). The CDR3 coding sequence is TGTGCCAGCAGGCGCACAGGATCGAACACTGAAGCTTTCTTT. It is translated as CASRRTGSNTEAFF.

In its sample, this clone was seen a few times. The chain employs TRBV19 and TRBJ2-5; D may be TRBD1 (7 bases). This CDR3 comprises 17 residues. V lost 3 bases, J lost 6 bases, and 23 bases lay in between. The germline V gene has CDR1 LNHDA and CDR2 SQIVND (reference sequence). The CDR3 DNA reads as TGTGCCAGTAGTATCCTTTCCCACAGGGGCGGGAAAAAGACCCAGTACTTC. Protein sequence: CASSILSHRGGKKTQYF.

V and J are TRBV10-3 and TRBJ2-7, with 8 bases matching TRBD1. CDR1 is ENHRY, CDR2 SYGVKD, per germline. This CDR3 contains 14 residues. The ends lost 7 bases at V and 4 bases at J; junction bases unmatched: 9. The CDR3 bases are TGTGCCATCAAGAGGCAGGGGGCCACGTACGAGCAGTACTTC. Residues: CAIKRQGATYEQYF.

To note about this clone: A read error may produce the germline difference seen at one junction end. The chain joins TRBV7-9 to TRBJ2-3, with D maybe TRBD2 (6 bases). The CDR3 runs 12 residues. Germline CDR1 reads SEHNR; CDR2 reads FQNEAQ (reference sequence). For the CDR3, the DNA is TGTTCCAGCAGCTCCCGGGACTATACGCAGTATTTT. This gives the protein CSSSSRDYTQYF.

J is TRBJ2-7 and V is TRBV5-4; D possibly corresponds to TRBD1 (6 bases). Germline V gene sequence: CDR1 SGHNT, CDR2 YYREEE (reference sequence). V lost 3 bases to trimming and J lost 0 bases, with 10 bases between them. The CDR3 consists of 14 residues. The CDR3 reads CASSSGHISYEQYF. Here the CDR3 DNA reads TGTGCCAGCAGCTCGGGACATATCTCCTACGAGCAGTACTTC.

Here the CDR3 DNA reads TGTGCCAGCCGAAAAGCGGGAGATCGGGTCGAGCAGTACTTC. Translation gives CASRKAGDRVEQYF. V and J are TRBV5-6 and TRBJ2-7; TRBD2 agrees at 8 bases. CDR1 SGHDT and CDR2 YYEEEE come from the germline V gene. The CDR3 runs to 14 residues. V lost 7 bases and J lost 6; bases outside the gene matches: 12.

The chain uses TRBV5-1 and TRBJ2-5; 7 bases map to TRBD2. J was trimmed by 0 bases and V by 7 bases; bases with no gene match: 6. This CDR3 is built from 14 residues. Germline V lookup: CDR1 SGHRS, CDR2 YFSETQ. CDR3 nucleotide sequence: TGCGCCAGCTCTGGGGGGGAGAACCAAGAGACCCAGTACTTC. It yields the protein CASSGGENQETQYF.

Comment on this clone: Mismatch with germline at one junction end may stem from a read error. The V gene is TRBV7-9, the J gene TRBJ2-3; 7 nucleotides line up with TRBD1. CDR3 length: 15 residues. CDR1 and CDR2 from the germline V gene are SEHNR and FQNEAQ (reference sequence). CDR3 sequence: CSSSLGGPSTDTQYF. CDR3 DNA sequence: TGTTCCAGCAGCTTAGGGGGCCCTAGCACAGATACGCAGTATTTT.

The J gene is TRBJ1-5, the V gene TRBV2; no reliable D call. The ends were cut back, 2 bases at V and 1 base at J, with 3 bases in the middle. CDR3 size: 13 residues. Germline loops: CDR1 SNHLY, CDR2 FYNNEI. DNA of the CDR3: TGTGCCAGCAGTGAACAAAGCAATCAGCCCCAGCATTTT. It codes for CASSEQSNQPQHF.

This clone showed up just once. V is TRBV19 and J is TRBJ1-5, with TRBD1 matching 8 bases. Germline assignment: CDR1 LNHDA and CDR2 SQIVND (reference sequence). The ends lost 5 bases at V and 1 base at J; junction bases unmatched: 7. The CDR3 has 16 residues. CDR3 loop: CASSPLDRGSNQPQHF. For the CDR3, the DNA is TGTGCCAGTAGTCCCCTCGACAGGGGAAGCAATCAGCCCCAGCATTTT.

The chain carries TRBV19 and TRBJ1-1, with 9 nucleotides matching TRBD1. The CDR3 covers 14 residues. CDR1 and CDR2 (germline): LNHDA, SQIVND (reference sequence). V shed 5 bases, J shed 6 bases, and the junction held 7 bases outside the gene matches. CDR3 in amino acids: CASSLPGQGAEAFF. The CDR3 DNA sequence: TGTGCCAGTAGTCTACCGGGACAGGGCGCTGAAGCTTTCTTT.

The chain carries TRBV18 and TRBJ1-2; D perhaps matches TRBD1 (6 bases). V shed 1 base and J shed 6 bases, with 12 bases lying between them. The CDR3 covers 14 residues. The germline V gene has CDR1 KGHSH and CDR2 LQKENI. The CDR3 loop is CASSPRRGLDGYTF. CDR3 bases: TGTGCCAGCTCACCACGGCGGGGGCTGGATGGCTACACCTTC.

This clone occurred a few times. CDR3 sequence reads: CASSQVGYYSEQYF. The CDR3 coding sequence is TGTGCCAGCAGCCAAGTCGGGTATTACTCCGAGCAGTACTTC. V is TRBV14 and J is TRBJ2-7; no definite D call. Germline CDR1 and CDR2: SGHDN and FVKESK. The CDR3 runs to 14 residues. Trimming removed 1 base at V and 6 bases at J, with 13 bases between. Full variable domain (remainder filled in from reference TRBV14 and TRBJ2-7): EAGVTQFPSHSVIEKGQTVTLRCDPISGHDNLYWYRRVMGKEIKFLLHFVKESKQDESGMPNNRFLAERTGGTYSTLKVQPAELEDSGVYFCASSQVGYYSEQYFGPGTRLTVT.

The V gene is TRBV10-3, the J gene TRBJ2-5, with D unresolved. The V and J ends lost 0 bases and 5 bases respectively, with 4 bases between them. CDR1 ENHRY and CDR2 SYGVKD come from the germline V gene. This CDR3 spans 12 amino acids. CDR3 loop: CAISESSETQYF. The CDR3 bases are TGTGCCATCAGTGAGTCGAGTGAGACCCAGTACTTC.

The chain combines TRBV2 with TRBJ2-7; D is ambiguous. CDR1 is SNHLY and CDR2 is FYNNEI in the germline V gene. This CDR3 comprises 14 residues. V dropped 4 bases and J dropped 0 bases, with 10 bases sitting between them. The CDR3 DNA reads as TGTGCCAGCAGTGGCCGGTTGAGCTCCTACGAGCAGTACTTC. It yields the protein CASSGRLSSYEQYF.

The V gene is TRBV29-1, the J gene TRBJ1-2, with a possible D match to TRBD1 (6 bases). Germline values: CDR1 SQVTM, CDR2 ANQGSEA. The CDR3 contains 11 residues. V lost 4 bases, J lost 6 bases, and 9 bases lay in between. The CDR3 region has the DNA TGCAGCGTTGGCCAGGGGAATGGCTACACCTTC. It specifies CSVGQGNGYTF.

This clone was seen a few times. The V call is TRBV6-6, the J call TRBJ2-2; 7 nucleotides match TRBD2. CDR1 and CDR2 (germline): MNHNY, SVGAGI (reference sequence). This CDR3 comprises 16 residues. With V trimmed by 7 bases and J by 1 base, 9 bases remained unmatched. CDR3 sequence reads: CASTLGGAKNTGELFF. The CDR3 nucleotides read TGTGCCAGCACCCTGGGAGGGGCGAAGAACACCGGGGAGCTGTTTTTT.

The chain joins TRBV10-3 to TRBJ1-2, with D unclear. V was clipped by 1 base and J by 4 bases, with 4 bases between them. CDR1 is ENHRY, CDR2 SYGVKD, per germline. The CDR3 sequence is 12 residues long. For the CDR3, the DNA is TGTGCCATCAGTGAGTACGGCTATGGCTACACCTTC. Translating it yields CAISEYGYGYTF.

The chain has TRBV7-2 and TRBJ2-7; TRBD2 matches at 7 bases. The CDR3 consists of 16 residues. V lost 5 bases, J lost 0 bases, and 10 bases stayed unmatched. CDR1 and CDR2 (germline): SGHTA, FQGNSA. CDR3 sequence: CASSQREASSSYEQYF. CDR3 bases: TGTGCCAGCAGCCAGCGGGAAGCGTCGAGCTCCTACGAGCAGTACTTC.